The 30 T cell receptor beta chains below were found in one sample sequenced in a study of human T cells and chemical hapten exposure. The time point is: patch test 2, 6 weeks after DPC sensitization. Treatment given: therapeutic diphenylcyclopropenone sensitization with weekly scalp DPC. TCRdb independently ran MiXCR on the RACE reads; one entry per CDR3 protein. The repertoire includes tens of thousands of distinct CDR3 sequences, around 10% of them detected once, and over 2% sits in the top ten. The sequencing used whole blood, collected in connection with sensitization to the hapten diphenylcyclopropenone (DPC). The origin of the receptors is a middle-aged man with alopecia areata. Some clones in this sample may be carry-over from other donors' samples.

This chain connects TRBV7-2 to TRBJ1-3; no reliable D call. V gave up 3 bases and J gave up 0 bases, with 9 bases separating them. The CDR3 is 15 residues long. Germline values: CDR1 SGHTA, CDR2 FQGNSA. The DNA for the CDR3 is TGTGCCAGCAGCTTCGACACCTTCTCTGGAAACACCATATATTTT. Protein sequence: CASSFDTFSGNTIYF. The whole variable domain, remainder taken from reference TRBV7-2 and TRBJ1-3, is GAGVSQSPSNKVTEKGKDVELRCDPISGHTALYWYRQSLGQGLEFLIYFQGNSAPDKSGLPSDRFSAERTGGSVSTLTIQRTQQEDSAVYLCASSFDTFSGNTIYFGEGSWLTVV.

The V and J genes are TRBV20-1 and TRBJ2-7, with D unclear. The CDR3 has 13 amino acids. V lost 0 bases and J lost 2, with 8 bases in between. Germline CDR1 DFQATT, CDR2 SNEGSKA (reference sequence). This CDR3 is CSARDSITYEQYF. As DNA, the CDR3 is TGCAGTGCTAGAGATAGCATTACCTACGAGCAGTACTTC.

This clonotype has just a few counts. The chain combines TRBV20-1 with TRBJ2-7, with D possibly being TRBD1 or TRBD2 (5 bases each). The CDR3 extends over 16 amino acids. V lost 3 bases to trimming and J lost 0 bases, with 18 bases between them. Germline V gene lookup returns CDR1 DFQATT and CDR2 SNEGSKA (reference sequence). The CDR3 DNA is TGCAGTGCTAGCTCCACGGGGCTTTCTAGCTCCTACGAGCAGTACTTC. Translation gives CSASSTGLSSSYEQYF.

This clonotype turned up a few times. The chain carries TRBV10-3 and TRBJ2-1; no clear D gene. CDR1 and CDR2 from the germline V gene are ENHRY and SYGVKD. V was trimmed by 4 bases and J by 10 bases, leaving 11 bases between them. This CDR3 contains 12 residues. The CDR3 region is CAISVRLTEQFF. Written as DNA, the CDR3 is TGTGCCATCAGTGTTCGTCTGACAGAGCAGTTCTTC.

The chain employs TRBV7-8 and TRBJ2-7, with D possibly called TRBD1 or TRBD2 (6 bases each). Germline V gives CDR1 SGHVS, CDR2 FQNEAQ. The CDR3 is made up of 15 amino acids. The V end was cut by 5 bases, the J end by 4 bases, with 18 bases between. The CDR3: CASSLTGLGGYEQYV. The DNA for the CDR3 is TGTGCCAGCAGCCTAACCGGTCTAGGGGGGTACGAGCAGTACGTC.

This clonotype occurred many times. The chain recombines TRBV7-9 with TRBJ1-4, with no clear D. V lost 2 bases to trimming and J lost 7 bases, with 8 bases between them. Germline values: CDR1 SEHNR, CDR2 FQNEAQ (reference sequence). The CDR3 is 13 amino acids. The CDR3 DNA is TGTGCCAGCAGCTTATTATCCCGTGAAAAACTGTTTTTT. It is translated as CASSLLSREKLFF. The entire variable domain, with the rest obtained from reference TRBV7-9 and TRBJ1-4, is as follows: DTGVSQNPRHKITKRGQNVTFRCDPISEHNRLYWYRQTLGQGPEFLTYFQNEAQLEKSRLLSDRFSAERPKGSFSTLEIQRTEQGDSAMYLCASSLLSREKLFFGSGTQLSVL.

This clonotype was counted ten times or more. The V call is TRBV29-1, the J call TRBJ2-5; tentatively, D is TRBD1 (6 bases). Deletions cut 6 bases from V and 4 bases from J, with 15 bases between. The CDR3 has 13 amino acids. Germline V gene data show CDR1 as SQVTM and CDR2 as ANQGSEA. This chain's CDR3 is CSVGTGLLETQYF. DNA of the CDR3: TGCAGCGTGGGAACAGGGTTATTAGAGACCCAGTACTTC.

CDR3 residues: CASSLLGQGYEQYF. In nucleotides, the CDR3 is TGTGCCAGCAGTTTATTGGGACAGGGCTACGAGCAGTACTTC. This rearrangement joins TRBV27 to TRBJ2-7; 9 positions match TRBD1. The CDR3 spans 14 residues. Germline V lookup: CDR1 MNHEY, CDR2 SMNVEV (reference sequence). V was pared by 1 base and J by 3 bases, with 1 base of the junction left unmatched.

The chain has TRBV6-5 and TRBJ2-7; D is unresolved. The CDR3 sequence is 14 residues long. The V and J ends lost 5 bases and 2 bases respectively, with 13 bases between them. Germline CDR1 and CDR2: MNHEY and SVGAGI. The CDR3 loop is CASSKTPNPYEQYF. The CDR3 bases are TGTGCCAGCAGTAAGACCCCTAACCCCTACGAGCAGTACTTC.

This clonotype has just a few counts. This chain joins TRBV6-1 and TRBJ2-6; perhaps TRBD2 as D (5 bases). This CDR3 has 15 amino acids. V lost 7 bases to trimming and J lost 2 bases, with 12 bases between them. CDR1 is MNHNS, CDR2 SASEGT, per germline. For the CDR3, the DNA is TGTGCCAGCACGGATCGTAGCGCTGGGGCCAACGTCCTGACTTTC. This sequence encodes CASTDRSAGANVLTF.

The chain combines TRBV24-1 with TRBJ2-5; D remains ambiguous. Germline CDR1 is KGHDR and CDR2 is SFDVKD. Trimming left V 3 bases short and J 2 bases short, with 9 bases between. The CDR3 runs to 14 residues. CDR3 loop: CATSDRGRQETQYF. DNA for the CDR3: TGTGCCACCAGTGATCGCGGTAGGCAAGAGACCCAGTACTTC.

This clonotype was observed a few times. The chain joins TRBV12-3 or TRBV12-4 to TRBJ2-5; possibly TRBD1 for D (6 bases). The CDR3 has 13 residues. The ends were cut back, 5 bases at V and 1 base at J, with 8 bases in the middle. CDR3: CASSKDSQETQYF. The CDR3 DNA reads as TGTGCCAGCAGTAAGGACAGCCAAGAGACCCAGTACTTC.

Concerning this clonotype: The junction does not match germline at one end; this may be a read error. CDR3 region: CASSPGQGGNEQFF. The CDR3 DNA follows: TGTGCTAGCAGCCCCGGACAGGGGGGCAATGAGCAGTTCTTC. The chain couples TRBV7-7 to TRBJ2-1; 10 nucleotides match TRBD1. The CDR3 contains 14 residues. Germline assignment: CDR1 SSHAT and CDR2 FNYEAQ (reference sequence).

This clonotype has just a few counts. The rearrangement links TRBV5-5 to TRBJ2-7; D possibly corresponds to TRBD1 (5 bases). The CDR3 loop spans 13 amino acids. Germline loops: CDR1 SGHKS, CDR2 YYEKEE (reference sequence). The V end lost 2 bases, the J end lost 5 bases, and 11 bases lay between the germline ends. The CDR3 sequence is CASSFWGGDEQYV. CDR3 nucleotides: TGTGCCAGCAGCTTTTGGGGCGGTGACGAGCAGTACGTC.

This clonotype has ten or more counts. In DNA form, the CDR3 reads TGTGCCAGCAGCCCCACTAGTAGCTCCTACAATGAGCAGTTCTTC. Translation gives CASSPTSSSYNEQFF. The rearrangement uses TRBV7-2 and TRBJ2-1; maybe TRBD2 (5 bases). Trimming shortened V by 5 bases and J by 0 bases, and 11 bases separated the two germline ends. CDR3 size: 15 residues. Germline V gene sequence: CDR1 SGHTA, CDR2 FQGNSA. The full variable domain, its missing parts supplied by reference TRBV7-2 and TRBJ2-1, is GAGVSQSPSNKVTEKGKDVELRCDPISGHTALYWYRQSLGQGLEFLIYFQGNSAPDKSGLPSDRFSAERTGGSVSTLTIQRTQQEDSAVYLCASSPTSSSYNEQFFGPGTRLTVL.

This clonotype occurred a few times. The CDR3 sequence: CASSRDRYTDTQYF. DNA for the CDR3: TGTGCCAGCAGCCGGGACAGATACACAGATACGCAGTATTTT. The chain is built from TRBV12-3 or TRBV12-4 and TRBJ2-3; 7 positions match TRBD1. Trimming removed 6 bases from V and 2 bases from J; junction bases left unmatched: 5. CDR3 length: 14 amino acids.

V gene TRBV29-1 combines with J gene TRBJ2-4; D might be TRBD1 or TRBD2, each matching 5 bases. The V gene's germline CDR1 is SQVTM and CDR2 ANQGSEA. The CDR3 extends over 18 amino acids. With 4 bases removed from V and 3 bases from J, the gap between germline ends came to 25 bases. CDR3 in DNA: TGCAGCGTTGTGTGGCGCAGGGTGGGGGAAGGAGTCAAAAACATTCAGTACTTC. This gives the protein CSVVWRRVGEGVKNIQYF. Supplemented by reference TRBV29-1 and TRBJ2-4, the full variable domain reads SAVISQKPSRDICQRGTSLTIQCQVDSQVTMMFWYRQQPGQSLTLIATANQGSEATYESGFVIDKFPISRPNLTFSTLTVSNMSPEDSSIYLCSVVWRRVGEGVKNIQYFGAGTRLSVL.

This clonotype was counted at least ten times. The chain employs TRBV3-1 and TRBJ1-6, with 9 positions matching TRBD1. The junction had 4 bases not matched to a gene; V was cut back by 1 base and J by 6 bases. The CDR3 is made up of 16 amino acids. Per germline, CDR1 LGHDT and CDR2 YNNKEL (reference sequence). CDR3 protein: CASSQVAGQGNSPLHF. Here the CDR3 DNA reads TGTGCCAGCAGCCAAGTGGCGGGACAGGGTAATTCACCCCTCCACTTT.

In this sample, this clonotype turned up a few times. CDR3 loop: CASSSDRGRTEAFF. The CDR3 DNA reads as TGTGCCAGCAGCTCAGACAGGGGACGGACTGAAGCTTTCTTT. The chain joins TRBV7-2 to TRBJ1-1; TRBD1 agrees at 8 bases. The CDR3 spans 14 residues. V lost 4 bases and J lost 5; bases outside the gene matches: 6. Germline V lookup: CDR1 SGHTA, CDR2 FQGNSA.

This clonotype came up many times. The CDR3 region is CASSLYYGYTF. Here the CDR3 DNA reads TGTGCCAGCAGCTTGTACTATGGCTACACCTTC. The J gene is TRBJ1-2, the V gene TRBV11-2; D not certain. This CDR3 is built from 11 residues. The V gene lost 3 bases and the J gene lost 3 bases, with 2 bases spanning the gap. Per the germline V gene, CDR1 is SGHAT and CDR2 is FQNNGV.

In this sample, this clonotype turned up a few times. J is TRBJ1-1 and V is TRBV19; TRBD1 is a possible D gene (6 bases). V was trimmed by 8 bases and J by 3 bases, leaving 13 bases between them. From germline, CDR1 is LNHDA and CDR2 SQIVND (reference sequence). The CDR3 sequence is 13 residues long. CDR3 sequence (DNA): TGTGCCAGTGCTCTACAGGGTGACACTGAAGCTTTCTTT. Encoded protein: CASALQGDTEAFF.

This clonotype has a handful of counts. As DNA, the CDR3 is TGTGCCAGCAGGCAGGCCCGCGGCACTGAAGCTTTCTTT. This codes for CASRQARGTEAFF. The gene calls are TRBV2 and TRBJ1-1; D unclear. The ends were cut back, 6 bases at V and 4 bases at J, with 12 bases in the middle. Germline V gene lookup returns CDR1 SNHLY and CDR2 FYNNEI. CDR3 length: 13 residues.

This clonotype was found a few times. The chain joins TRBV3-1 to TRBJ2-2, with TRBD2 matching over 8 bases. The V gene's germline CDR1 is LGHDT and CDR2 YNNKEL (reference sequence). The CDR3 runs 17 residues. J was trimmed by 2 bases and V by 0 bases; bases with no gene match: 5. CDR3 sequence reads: CASSQDLAGGNTGELFF. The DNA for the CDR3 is TGTGCCAGCAGCCAAGATCTAGCGGGCGGAAACACCGGGGAGCTGTTTTTT.

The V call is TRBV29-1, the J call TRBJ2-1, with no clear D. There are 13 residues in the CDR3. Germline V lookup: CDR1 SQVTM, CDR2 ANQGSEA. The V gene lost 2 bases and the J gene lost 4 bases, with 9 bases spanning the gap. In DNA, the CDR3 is TGCAGCGTTGAAAAGTCACGTTACAATGAGCAGTTCTTC. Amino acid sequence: CSVEKSRYNEQFF.

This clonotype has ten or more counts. The CDR3 nucleotides read TGTGCCAGCAGCTTGGAGGGCGGGATGACTGGAAACACCATATATTTT. Translating it yields CASSLEGGMTGNTIYF. The rearrangement joins TRBV7-9 to TRBJ1-3; no clear D. The CDR3 extends over 16 amino acids. The ends were cut back, 3 bases at V and 2 bases at J, with 14 bases in the middle. In germline, CDR1 is SEHNR, CDR2 FQNEAQ (reference sequence).

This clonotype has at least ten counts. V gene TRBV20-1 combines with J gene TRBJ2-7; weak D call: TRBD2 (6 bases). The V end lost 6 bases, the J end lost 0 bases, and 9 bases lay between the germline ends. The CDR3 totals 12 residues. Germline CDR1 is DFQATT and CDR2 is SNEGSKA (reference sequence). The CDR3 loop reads CSAGRDSYEQYF. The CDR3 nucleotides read TGCAGTGCAGGGCGGGACTCCTACGAGCAGTACTTC.

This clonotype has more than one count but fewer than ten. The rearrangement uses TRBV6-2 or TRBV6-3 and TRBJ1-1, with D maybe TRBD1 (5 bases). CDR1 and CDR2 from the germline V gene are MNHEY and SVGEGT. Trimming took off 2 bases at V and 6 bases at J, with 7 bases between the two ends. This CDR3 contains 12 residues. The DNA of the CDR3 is TGTGCCAGCAGTTACGGGGGAGCTGAAGCTTTCTTT. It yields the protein CASSYGGAEAFF.

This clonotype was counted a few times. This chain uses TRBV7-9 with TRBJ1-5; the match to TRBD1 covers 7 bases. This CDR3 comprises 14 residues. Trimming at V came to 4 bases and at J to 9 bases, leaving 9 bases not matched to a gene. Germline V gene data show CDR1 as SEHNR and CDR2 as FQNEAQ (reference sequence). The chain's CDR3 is CASSYRDSPRPQHF. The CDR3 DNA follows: TGTGCCAGCAGCTACCGGGACAGCCCAAGGCCCCAGCATTTT.

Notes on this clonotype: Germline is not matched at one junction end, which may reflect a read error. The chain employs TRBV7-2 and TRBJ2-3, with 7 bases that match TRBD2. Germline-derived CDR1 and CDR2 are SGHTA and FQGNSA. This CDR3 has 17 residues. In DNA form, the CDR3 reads TGTGCCAGCAGCCCATCTCTGGGGGGAGGGAGCACAGATATGCAGTATTTT. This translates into CASSPSLGGGSTDMQYF. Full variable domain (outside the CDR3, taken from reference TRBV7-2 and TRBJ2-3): GAGVSQSPSNKVTEKGKDVELRCDPISGHTALYWYRQSLGQGLEFLIYFQGNSAPDKSGLPSDRFSAERTGGSVSTLTIQRTQQEDSAVYLCASSPSLGGGSTDMQYFGPGTRLTVL.

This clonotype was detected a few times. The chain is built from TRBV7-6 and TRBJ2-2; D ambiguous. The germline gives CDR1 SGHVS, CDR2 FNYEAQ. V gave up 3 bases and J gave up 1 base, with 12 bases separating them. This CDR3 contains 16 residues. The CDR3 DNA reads TGTGCCAGCAGCTTTAATGCAGGCCTGAACACCGGGGAGCTGTTTTTT. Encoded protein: CASSFNAGLNTGELFF.